These 32 T cell receptor beta chains were all obtained from the same sample, sequenced in a study of cytomegalovirus exposure and HLA in healthy donors. PCR employed 60 Vbeta and 13 Jbeta primers. Profiling relied on immunoSEQ multiplex PCR, and the TCRdb table lists in-frame clones only, not all of them. The sample consists of around 250,000 clones, nearly 95% of them appearing once. Sequencing was performed on PBMCs. The receptors stem from a girl aged 2 to 9 in good health and CMV-seronegative.

This clone was picked up one time. The CDR3 spells CASSPRLAGTPSRIQYF. CDR3 sequence (DNA): TGTGCCAGCAGCCCCAGATTAGCGGGAACCCCCTCAAGGATTCAGTACTTC. V usage is TRBV5-6 and J usage is TRBJ2-4; 8 bases line up with TRBD2. CDR1 SGHDT and CDR2 YYEEEE come from the germline V gene. J gave up 10 bases and V 4 bases, and 19 bases lay outside the gene matches. The CDR3 has 17 amino acids.

This chain connects TRBV5-1 to TRBJ1-6, with D possibly TRBD1 on 6 matching bases. The CDR3 spans 14 residues. The germline gives CDR1 SGHRS, CDR2 YFSETQ. Trimming left V 9 bases short and J 4 bases short, with 14 bases between. CDR3 DNA: TGCGCCACCCGAGAAGGACAGTATAATTCACCCCTCCACTTT. It is translated as CATREGQYNSPLHF.

The CDR3 sequence: CASRRRATGTGNEQFF. The CDR3, as DNA: TGTGCCAGCAGACGGAGAGCGACAGGGACGGGCAATGAGCAGTTCTTC. The chain combines TRBV27 with TRBJ2-1, with 7 nucleotides matching TRBD1. The V and J ends lost 6 bases and 6 bases, in that order; junction bases with no gene match: 14. The CDR3 spans 16 residues. Germline CDR1 is MNHEY and CDR2 is SMNVEV (reference sequence).

The V call is TRBV18, the J call TRBJ2-7, with 8 positions matching TRBD2. CDR3 length: 14 amino acids. Germline-derived CDR1 and CDR2 are KGHSH and LQKENI. After removal of 4 bases from V and 2 bases from J, the junction contained 4 bases not matched to a gene. The CDR3 DNA is TGTGCCAGCTCACAAGAAGCGGGGGCCTACGAGCAGTACTTC. This codes for CASSQEAGAYEQYF.

The chain has TRBV9 and TRBJ2-5; D gene uncertain. This CDR3 contains 15 residues. V was clipped by 3 bases and J by 1 base, with 13 bases between them. The germline V gene encodes CDR1 SGDLS and CDR2 YYNGEE. CDR3 amino acids: CASSATYPFQETQYF. CDR3 DNA sequence: TGTGCCAGCAGCGCCACCTACCCCTTCCAAGAGACCCAGTACTTC. Combining the CDR3 with reference TRBV9 and TRBJ2-5 gives the whole variable domain DSGVTQTPKHLITATGQRVTLRCSPRSGDLSVYWYQQSLDQGLQFLIQYYNGEERAKGNILERFSAQQFPDLHSELNLSSLELGDSALYFCASSATYPFQETQYFGPGTRLLVL.

The CDR3 nucleotides are TGTGCCAGCGCCGGGACAATTAGCAATCAGCCCCAGCATTTT. It is translated as CASAGTISNQPQHF. V gene TRBV6-5 combines with J gene TRBJ1-5; D is possibly TRBD1 (6 bases). Trimming removed 8 bases at V and 0 bases at J, with 11 bases between. There are 14 residues in the CDR3. From germline, CDR1 is MNHEY and CDR2 SVGAGI.

The CDR3 sequence: CASSIAGRGYEQYF. CDR3 bases: TGTGCCAGCTCCATAGCGGGACGGGGGTACGAGCAGTACTTC. The gene calls are TRBV18 and TRBJ2-7, with TRBD2 matching 8 bases. The CDR3 totals 14 residues. J lost 4 bases, V lost 6 bases, and 8 bases had no gene match. The germline V gene has CDR1 KGHSH and CDR2 LQKENI.

Written as DNA, the CDR3 is TGTGCCAGCAGCCAGGGGCGGGGGGACTACGAGCAGTACTTC. This gives the protein CASSQGRGDYEQYF. This chain uses TRBV7-9 with TRBJ2-7; 8 nucleotides line up with TRBD2. V dropped 5 bases and J dropped 3; count of bases not matched to a gene: 6. CDR3 size: 14 residues. Germline V CDR1 and CDR2: SEHNR, FQNEAQ (reference sequence).

The sample holds one count of this clone. The rearrangement joins TRBV11-2 to TRBJ2-3; 7 bases are shared with TRBD1. With 4 bases clipped from V and 0 bases from J, the junction kept 7 bases outside the gene matches. Germline CDR1 is SGHAT and CDR2 is FQNNGV. This CDR3 comprises 16 residues. DNA of the CDR3: TGTGCCAGCAGCTCACCAGGGGGAACTAGCACAGATACGCAGTATTTT. Its translation: CASSSPGGTSTDTQYF.

This rearrangement joins TRBV30 to TRBJ1-2; weak D call: TRBD1 (6 bases). Germline CDR1 reads GTSNPN; CDR2 reads SVGIG (reference sequence). Trimming pared 5 bases from V and 5 bases from J, leaving 12 bases between. The CDR3 runs to 12 residues. CDR3 sequence reads: CAWPQQGYGYTF. CDR3 DNA sequence: TGTGCCTGGCCTCAACAGGGTTATGGCTACACCTTC.

This clone was recorded only once. This chain connects TRBV28 to TRBJ2-5; 10 bases align to TRBD2. The J segment lost 1 base and the V segment lost 3 bases, leaving 8 bases of the junction unmatched. This CDR3 is 17 amino acids long. Germline loops: CDR1 MDHEN, CDR2 SYDVKM. CDR3 sequence (DNA): TGTGCCAGCAGTTTTAGTGGAGCGGGGGGGCCCCAAGAGACCCAGTACTTC. Translating gives CASSFSGAGGPQETQYF.

The chain uses TRBV5-1 and TRBJ2-7; 9 bases match TRBD2. The CDR3 extends over 15 amino acids. Losses at the gene ends were 7 bases for V and 6 bases for J; bases not matched to a gene: 14. Per the germline V gene, CDR1 is SGHRS and CDR2 is YFSETQ. CDR3 sequence (DNA): TGCGCCAGCCACGAGGCGGCGGGAGGGCCATTCGAGCAGTACTTC. This codes for CASHEAAGGPFEQYF.

The chain couples TRBV15 to TRBJ2-7; TRBD2 aligns across 7 bases. The CDR3 spans 16 residues. Germline V gives CDR1 LNHNV, CDR2 YYDKDF (reference sequence). The V gene end was trimmed by 0 bases and the J gene end by 2 bases; junction bases not matched to a gene: 7. CDR3 residues: CATSRDIAGATYEQYF. The CDR3, as DNA: TGTGCCACCAGCAGAGACATAGCGGGTGCCACCTACGAGCAGTACTTC.

The J gene is TRBJ2-1, the V gene TRBV9, with TRBD2 matching 9 bases. Germline V gene lookup returns CDR1 SGDLS and CDR2 YYNGEE. The CDR3 spans 15 residues. V lost 2 bases and J lost 2; bases outside the gene matches: 2. The CDR3 region has the DNA TGTGCCAGCAGCGTTGCGGGGGGGCCCTACAATGAGCAGTTCTTC. As protein: CASSVAGGPYNEQFF.

V usage is TRBV7-9 and J usage is TRBJ2-3, with TRBD2 matching 12 bases. The V and J ends lost 1 base and 0 bases, in that order; junction bases with no gene match: 2. CDR1 SEHNR and CDR2 FQNEAQ come from the germline V gene (reference sequence). This CDR3 spans 17 amino acids. CDR3 sequence reads: CASSLGGLAGSTDTQYF. CDR3 DNA sequence: TGTGCCAGCAGCTTAGGCGGACTAGCGGGAAGCACAGATACGCAGTATTTT.

The chain joins TRBV4-1 to TRBJ2-1; 8 bases are shared with TRBD2. J was trimmed by 8 bases and V by 0 bases; bases with no gene match: 9. This CDR3 has 16 residues. Germline loops: CDR1 MGHRA, CDR2 YSYEKL. The CDR3 loop is CASSQDQRERVYEQFF. DNA for the CDR3: TGCGCCAGCAGCCAAGACCAGCGGGAGAGAGTTTATGAGCAGTTCTTC.

This chain joins TRBV5-1 and TRBJ2-7; TRBD1 is a possible D gene (7 bases). Trimming left V 2 bases short and J 4 bases short, with 16 bases between. The CDR3 has 15 amino acids. CDR1 SGHRS and CDR2 YFSETQ come from the germline V gene. This chain's CDR3 is CASSLRSGGQYEQYF. The CDR3 bases are TGCGCCAGCAGCTTAAGATCAGGGGGGCAATACGAGCAGTACTTC.

The count of this clone is one. The chain joins TRBV27 to TRBJ2-1; 7 positions agree with TRBD2. The CDR3 is made up of 13 amino acids. In germline, CDR1 is MNHEY, CDR2 SMNVEV (reference sequence). Trimming cost V 5 bases and J 5 bases; bases outside gene matches: 3. CDR3 amino acids: CASSASGNNEQFF. The DNA for the CDR3 is TGTGCCAGCAGTGCTAGCGGAAACAATGAGCAGTTCTTC.

This clone occurred once. This chain links TRBV14 with TRBJ2-7, with 7 bases fitting TRBD2. V was clipped by 6 bases and J by 1 base; unmatched bases: 9. The CDR3 contains 15 residues. Per the germline V gene, CDR1 is SGHDN and CDR2 is FVKESK. CDR3: CASSQSGELSYEQYF. CDR3 in DNA: TGTGCCAGCAGTCAAAGCGGGGAGCTATCCTACGAGCAGTACTTC.

This chain links TRBV6-6 with TRBJ1-6; tentative D call: TRBD1 (6 bases). The CDR3 runs to 14 residues. The germline V gene encodes CDR1 MNHNY and CDR2 SVGAGI (reference sequence). The ends were cut back, 8 bases at V and 10 bases at J, with 18 bases in the middle. This chain's CDR3 is CASLDSALGSPLHF. In DNA, the CDR3 is TGTGCCAGCTTGGACAGCGCTCTTGGGTCACCCCTCCACTTT.

J is TRBJ1-4 and V is TRBV27, with a possible D match to TRBD1 (6 bases). Trimming removed 6 bases from V and 2 bases from J, with 13 bases in between. This CDR3 has 15 residues. Germline loops: CDR1 MNHEY, CDR2 SMNVEV (reference sequence). CDR3 residues: CASRSQGTTNEKLFF. The CDR3 DNA reads as TGTGCCAGCAGGTCACAGGGAACGACTAATGAAAAACTGTTTTTT.

The gene calls are TRBV9 and TRBJ1-2; D not certain. Germline values: CDR1 SGDLS, CDR2 YYNGEE. This CDR3 comprises 15 residues. V lost 0 bases to trimming and J lost 4 bases, with 13 bases between them. The CDR3 coding sequence is TGTGCCAGCAGCGTAGGCCCGGGATCGGTCTATGGCTACACCTTC. This gives the protein CASSVGPGSVYGYTF.

In its sample, this clone was seen once. This chain links TRBV6-4 with TRBJ1-2, with 9 positions matching TRBD1. From germline, CDR1 is MRHNA and CDR2 SNTAGT. This CDR3 region has 14 residues. Losses at the gene ends were 0 bases for V and 8 bases for J; bases not matched to a gene: 4. This CDR3 is CASSDSWTGAGYTF. The CDR3 DNA is TGTGCCAGCAGTGACTCTTGGACAGGGGCCGGCTACACCTTC.

To note about this clone: Relative to the germline gene, one junction end is altered; a read error may explain this. The chain is built from TRBV7-9 and TRBJ1-2, with 9 positions matching TRBD1. CDR1 and CDR2 from the germline V gene are SEHNR and FQNEAQ (reference sequence). The CDR3 runs 16 residues. CDR3 DNA sequence: TGTTCCAGCAGCTCCCAACAGGGGGCGCAAGGCTATGGCTACACCTTC. Amino acid sequence: CSSSSQQGAQGYGYTF.

The V gene is TRBV7-9, the J gene TRBJ2-3; tentative D call: TRBD2 (6 bases). Germline V CDR1 and CDR2: SEHNR, FQNEAQ (reference sequence). There are 18 residues in the CDR3. Trimming cost V 5 bases and J 0 bases, with 21 bases left between them. CDR3 bases: TGTGCCAGCAGCCCCGGGAAGATAGCGGAAACTAGCACAGATACGCAGTATTTT. Its translation is CASSPGKIAETSTDTQYF.

The chain employs TRBV19 and TRBJ2-7; 8 nucleotides line up with TRBD1. Germline trimming cut 3 bases from V and 3 bases from J; bases unmatched to any gene: 1. CDR3 length: 13 amino acids. Per the germline V gene, CDR1 is LNHDA and CDR2 is SQIVND (reference sequence). CDR3 in amino acids: CASSIGTGYEQYF. In DNA form, the CDR3 reads TGTGCCAGTAGTATTGGGACAGGCTACGAGCAGTACTTC.

This rearrangement joins TRBV10-3 to TRBJ1-2; 9 positions match TRBD1. Losses at the gene ends were 3 bases for V and 4 bases for J; bases not matched to a gene: 3. The CDR3 loop spans 14 amino acids. Germline values: CDR1 ENHRY, CDR2 SYGVKD. CDR3 coding DNA: TGTGCCATCAGTGACTCGACAGGGGGCTATGGCTACACCTTC. Its protein product is CAISDSTGGYGYTF.

This clone was seen a single time. The rearrangement links TRBV7-6 to TRBJ2-2; 8 positions agree with TRBD1. The CDR3 covers 13 residues. V dropped 5 bases and J dropped 7; count of bases not matched to a gene: 3. Per germline, CDR1 SGHVS and CDR2 FNYEAQ. The CDR3 nucleotides read TGTGCCAGCAGCCGTACAGGGGGCGGGGAGCTGTTTTTT. Translating it yields CASSRTGGGELFF.

The gene calls are TRBV11-2 and TRBJ1-3; 8 nucleotides agree with TRBD1. This CDR3 comprises 16 residues. Unmatched junction bases numbered 6, after V lost 3 bases and J lost 2 bases. The germline V gene has CDR1 SGHAT and CDR2 FQNNGV. CDR3 in DNA: TGTGCCAGCAGCTTCGGGACAGGCGCGCCTGGAAACACCATATATTTT. It yields the protein CASSFGTGAPGNTIYF.

The gene calls are TRBV11-1 and TRBJ1-1; D not resolved. CDR1 and CDR2 from the germline V gene are SGHAT and FQDESV (reference sequence). Trimming shortened V by 1 base and J by 1 base, and 7 bases separated the two germline ends. CDR3 length: 14 residues. CDR3 coding DNA: TGTGCCAGCAGCTTAGTGACATCGAACACTGAAGCTTTCTTT. This codes for CASSLVTSNTEAFF.

The V and J genes are TRBV28 and TRBJ2-3; tentative D call: TRBD2 (6 bases). Germline V gene sequence: CDR1 MDHEN, CDR2 SYDVKM. The CDR3 totals 15 residues. Trimming pared 5 bases from V and 1 base from J, leaving 13 bases between. The CDR3 nucleotides read TGTGCCAGCAGTCCAAGGAGGGGACGCACAGATACGCAGTATTTT. Amino acid sequence: CASSPRRGRTDTQYF.

The gene calls are TRBV6-5 and TRBJ1-2; 9 bases fit TRBD1. Germline-derived CDR1 and CDR2 are MNHEY and SVGAGI. CDR3 length: 16 residues. With V trimmed by 2 bases and J by 4 bases, 8 bases remained unmatched. CDR3 DNA sequence: TGTGCCAGCAGTTACGCGCGGACAGGGGCGGCCTATGGCTACACCTTC. It yields the protein CASSYARTGAAYGYTF.